Listed below are T cell receptor beta chains from one sample, sequenced in a study of shared clonotypes between healthy human individuals. Clones were sequenced by immunoSEQ multiplex PCR, and TCRdb holds only the in-frame ones, with some missing. The top ten hold roughly 0.57% of the sample, which has around 980,000 clones, more than 75% seen once. Sequencing was carried out using memory CD4+ T cells from PBMCs. These receptors all come from a man aged 18-30 years in good health. Some clones in this sample may be carry-over from other donors' samples. Each CDR3 is given with its conserved first and last residue. The order of the fields is clone size, D gene, J gene, CDR3 length, V gene, CDR3 protein, CDR3 DNA. The D gene is left open where the match is weak. The size entry is marked missing in some rows and otherwise reads once, few, many or a size class.

>few|NA|TRBJ2-3|12|TRBV10-3
CAISTSTDTQYF
TGTGCCATCTCCACTAGCACAGATACGCAGTATTTT
>NA|TRBD2|TRBJ2-3|16|TRBV9
CASSVTGTRSTDTQYF
TGTGCCAGCAGCGTGACCGGGACTAGAAGCACAGATACGCAGTATTTT
>NA|NA|TRBJ1-2|16|TRBV9
CASSAFLTGRNYGYTF
TGTGCCAGCAGCGCCTTCCTTACAGGGAGGAACTATGGCTACACCTTC
>NA|NA|TRBJ2-1|15|TRBV19
CASSTFTGPYNEQFF
TGTGCCAGTAGTACCTTCACGGGACCCTACAATGAGCAGTTCTTC
>NA|NA|TRBJ2-7|13|TRBV5-5
CASSPRTGYEQYF
TGTGCCAGCAGCCCGAGAACCGGGTACGAGCAGTACTTC
>NA|NA|TRBJ1-1|10|TRBV28
CASKNTEAFF
TGTGCCAGCAAGAACACTGAAGCTTTCTTT
>NA|NA|TRBJ1-1|13|TRBV28
CASSFRGTREAFF
TGTGCCAGCAGTTTTCGAGGGACACGTGAAGCTTTCTTT
>NA|NA|TRBJ1-4|14|TRBV7-9
CASSFDSFNEKLFF
TGTGCCAGCAGCTTCGACAGCTTTAATGAAAAACTGTTTTTT
>NA|NA|TRBJ2-7|16|TRBV28
CASIGPGTSTFHEQYF
TGTGCCAGTATCGGACCGGGAACGTCGACTTTCCACGAGCAGTACTTC
>NA|NA|TRBJ1-5|13|TRBV2
CASSDLGGQPQHF
TGTGCCAGCAGTGATCTCGGCGGTCAGCCCCAGCATTTT
>NA|TRBD1|TRBJ1-5|13|TRBV6-1
CASAQGPFQPQHF
TGTGCCAGCGCACAGGGGCCGTTTCAGCCCCAGCATTTT
>NA|TRBD1|TRBJ2-7|15|TRBV28
CASSNTRQGFYEQYF
TGTGCCAGCAGTAACACTCGACAGGGTTTTTACGAGCAGTACTTC
>NA|NA|TRBJ2-1|15|TRBV7-9
CASSFIRTSRGEQFF
TGTGCCAGCAGCTTTATACGAACTAGCCGGGGTGAGCAGTTCTTC
>NA|NA|TRBJ2-2|12|TRBV29-1
CSANRVGGELFF
TGCAGCGCCAACAGGGTGGGCGGGGAGCTGTTTTTT
>NA|NA|TRBJ1-1|16|TRBV11-2
CASSLAETVKSTEAFF
TGTGCCAGCAGCTTAGCCGAGACAGTTAAGTCCACTGAAGCTTTCTTT
>NA|TRBD1|TRBJ1-5|16|TRBV5-1
CASSLLGGQVYEAQHF
TGCGCCAGCAGCTTGCTCGGAGGACAGGTGTATGAGGCCCAGCATTTT
>NA|NA|TRBJ2-5|12|TRBV29-1
CSVVRNQETQYF
TGCAGCGTTGTTCGCAACCAAGAGACCCAGTACTTC